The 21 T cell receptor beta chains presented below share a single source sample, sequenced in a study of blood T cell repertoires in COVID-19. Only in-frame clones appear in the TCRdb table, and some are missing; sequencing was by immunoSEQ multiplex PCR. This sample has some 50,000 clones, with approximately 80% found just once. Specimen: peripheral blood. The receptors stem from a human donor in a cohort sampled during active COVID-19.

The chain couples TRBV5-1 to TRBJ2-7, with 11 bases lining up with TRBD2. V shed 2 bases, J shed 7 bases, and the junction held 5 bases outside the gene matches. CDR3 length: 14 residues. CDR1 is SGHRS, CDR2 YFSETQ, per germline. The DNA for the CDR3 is TGCGCCAGCAGCTTAGGACTAGCGGGTCAAGAGCAGTACTTC. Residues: CASSLGLAGQEQYF.

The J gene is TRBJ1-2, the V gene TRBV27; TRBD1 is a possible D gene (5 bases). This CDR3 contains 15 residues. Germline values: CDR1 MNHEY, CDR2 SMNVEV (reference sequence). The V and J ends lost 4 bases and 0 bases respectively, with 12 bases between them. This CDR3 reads CASSSGGPTNYGYTF. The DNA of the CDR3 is TGTGCCAGCAGTTCGGGGGGTCCCACTAACTATGGCTACACCTTC.

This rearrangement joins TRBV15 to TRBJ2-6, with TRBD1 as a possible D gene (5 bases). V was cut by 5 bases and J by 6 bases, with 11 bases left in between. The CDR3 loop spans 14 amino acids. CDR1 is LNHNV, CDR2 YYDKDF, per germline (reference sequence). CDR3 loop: CATSAGGAANVLTF. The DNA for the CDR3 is TGTGCCACCAGCGCCGGTGGGGCGGCCAACGTCCTGACTTTC.

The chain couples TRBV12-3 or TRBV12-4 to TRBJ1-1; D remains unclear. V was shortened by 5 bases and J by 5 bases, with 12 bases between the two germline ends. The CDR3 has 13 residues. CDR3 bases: TGTGCCAGCAGTCACGACGGGGAGACTGAAGCTTTCTTT. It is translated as CASSHDGETEAFF.

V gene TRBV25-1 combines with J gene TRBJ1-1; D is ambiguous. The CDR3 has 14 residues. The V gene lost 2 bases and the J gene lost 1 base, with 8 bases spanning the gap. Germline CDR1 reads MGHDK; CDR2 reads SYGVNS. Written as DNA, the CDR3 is TGTGCCAGCAGTGAAATTCGGGAGAACACTGAAGCTTTCTTT. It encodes CASSEIRENTEAFF. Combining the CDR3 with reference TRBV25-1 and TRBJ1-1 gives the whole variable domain EADIYQTPRYLVIGTGKKITLECSQTMGHDKMYWYQQDPGMELHLIHYSYGVNSTEKGDLSSESTVSRIRTEHFPLTLESARPSHTSQYLCASSEIRENTEAFFGQGTRLTVV.

This CDR3 is CASSQGLLSLTGELFF. As DNA, the CDR3 is TGTGCCAGCAGCCAAGGACTTCTTTCCTTAACCGGGGAGCTGTTTTTT. The genes are TRBV16 and TRBJ2-2, with D possibly TRBD2 on 5 matching bases. Trimming took 2 bases from V and 5 from J, leaving 15 bases between them. The CDR3 runs to 16 residues. Germline CDR1 KGHSY, CDR2 FQNENV.

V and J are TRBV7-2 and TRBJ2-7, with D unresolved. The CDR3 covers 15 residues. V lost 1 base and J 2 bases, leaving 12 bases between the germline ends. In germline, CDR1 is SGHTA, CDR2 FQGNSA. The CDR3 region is CASSLGVGSPYEQYF. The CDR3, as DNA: TGTGCCAGCAGCTTAGGAGTTGGTAGTCCCTACGAGCAGTACTTC.

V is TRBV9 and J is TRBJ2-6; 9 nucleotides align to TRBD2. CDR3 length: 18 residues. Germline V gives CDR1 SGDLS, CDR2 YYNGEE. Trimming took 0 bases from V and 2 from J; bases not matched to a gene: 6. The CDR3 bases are TGTGCCAGCAGCGTAGTAGGGCTAGCGGGAACTGGGGCCAACGTCCTGACTTTC. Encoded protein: CASSVVGLAGTGANVLTF.

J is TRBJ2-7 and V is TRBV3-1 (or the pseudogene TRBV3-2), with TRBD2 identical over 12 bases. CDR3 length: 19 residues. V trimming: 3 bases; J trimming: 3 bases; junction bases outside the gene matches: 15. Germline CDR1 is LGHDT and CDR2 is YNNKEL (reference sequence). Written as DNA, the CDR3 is TGTGCCAGCAGCCATGGTTCGACGCGGAGGACTAGCGGGATCTACGAGCAGTACTTC. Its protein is CASSHGSTRRTSGIYEQYF.

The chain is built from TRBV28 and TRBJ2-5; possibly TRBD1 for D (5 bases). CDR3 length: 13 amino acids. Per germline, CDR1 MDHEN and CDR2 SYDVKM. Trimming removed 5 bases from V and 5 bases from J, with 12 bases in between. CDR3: CASSPQGPETQYF. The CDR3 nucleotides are TGTGCCAGCAGTCCCCAGGGCCCCGAGACCCAGTACTTC. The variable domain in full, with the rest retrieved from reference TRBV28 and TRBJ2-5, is DVKVTQSSRYLVKRTGEKVFLECVQDMDHENMFWYRQDPGLGLRLIYFSYDVKMKEKGDIPEGYSVSREKKERFSLILESASTNQTSMYLCASSPQGPETQYFGPGTRLLVL.

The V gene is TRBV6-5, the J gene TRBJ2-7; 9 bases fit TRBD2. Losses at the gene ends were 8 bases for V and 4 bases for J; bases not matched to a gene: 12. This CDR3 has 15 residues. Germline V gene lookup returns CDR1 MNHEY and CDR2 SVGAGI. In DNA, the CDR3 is TGTGCCAGCGTCCTTATAGCGGGAGAGGGGTACGAGCAGTACTTC. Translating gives CASVLIAGEGYEQYF.

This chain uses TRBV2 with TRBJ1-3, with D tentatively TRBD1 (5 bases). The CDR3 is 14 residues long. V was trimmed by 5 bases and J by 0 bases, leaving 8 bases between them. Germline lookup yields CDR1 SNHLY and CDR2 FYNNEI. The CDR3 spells CASSPQGSGNTIYF. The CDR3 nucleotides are TGTGCCAGCAGTCCTCAGGGCTCTGGAAACACCATATATTTT.

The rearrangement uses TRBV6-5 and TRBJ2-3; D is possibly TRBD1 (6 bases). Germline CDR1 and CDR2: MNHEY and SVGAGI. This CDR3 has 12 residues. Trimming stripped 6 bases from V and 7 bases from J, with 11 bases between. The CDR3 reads CASRPQGNTQYF. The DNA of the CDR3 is TGTGCCAGCAGGCCACAGGGAAATACGCAGTATTTT.

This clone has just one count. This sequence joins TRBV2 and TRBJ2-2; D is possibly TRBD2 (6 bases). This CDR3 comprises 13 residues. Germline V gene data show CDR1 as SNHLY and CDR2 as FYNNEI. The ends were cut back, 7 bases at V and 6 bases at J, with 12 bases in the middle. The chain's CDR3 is CASTFTGAGELFF. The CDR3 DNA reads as TGTGCCAGCACTTTTACGGGAGCCGGGGAGCTGTTTTTT.

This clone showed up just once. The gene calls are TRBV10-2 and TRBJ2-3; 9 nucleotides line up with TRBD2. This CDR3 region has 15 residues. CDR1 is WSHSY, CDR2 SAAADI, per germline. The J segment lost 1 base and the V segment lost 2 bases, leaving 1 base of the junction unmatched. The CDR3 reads CASSEPSGGTDTQYF. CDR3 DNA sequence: TGCGCCAGCAGTGAGCCTAGCGGGGGCACAGATACGCAGTATTTT.

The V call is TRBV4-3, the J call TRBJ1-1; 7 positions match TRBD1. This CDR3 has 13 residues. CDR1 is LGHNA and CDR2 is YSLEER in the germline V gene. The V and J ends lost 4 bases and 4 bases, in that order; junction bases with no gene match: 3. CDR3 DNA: TGCGCCAGCAGCCTTAGGGGGCGCACTGAAGCTTTCTTT. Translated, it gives CASSLRGRTEAFF.

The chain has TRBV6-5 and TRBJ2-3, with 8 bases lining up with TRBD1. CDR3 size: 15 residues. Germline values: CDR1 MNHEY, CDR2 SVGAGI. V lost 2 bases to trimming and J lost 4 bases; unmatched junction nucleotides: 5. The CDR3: CASSYVRTGPDTQYF. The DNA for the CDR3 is TGTGCCAGCAGTTACGTTCGGACAGGGCCAGATACGCAGTATTTT.

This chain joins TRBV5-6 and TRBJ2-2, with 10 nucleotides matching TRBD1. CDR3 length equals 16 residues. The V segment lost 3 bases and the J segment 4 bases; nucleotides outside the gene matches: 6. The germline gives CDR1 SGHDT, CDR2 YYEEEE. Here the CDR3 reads CASSSPGTGVTGELFF. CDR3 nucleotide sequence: TGTGCCAGCAGCTCACCCGGGACAGGGGTCACCGGGGAGCTGTTTTTT.

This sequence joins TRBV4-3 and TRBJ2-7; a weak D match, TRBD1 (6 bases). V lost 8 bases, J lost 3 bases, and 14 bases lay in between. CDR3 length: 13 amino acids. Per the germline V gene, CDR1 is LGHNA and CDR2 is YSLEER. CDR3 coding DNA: TGCGCCAGCTCCCAGGGGCCGTTCTACGAGCAGTACTTC. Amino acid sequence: CASSQGPFYEQYF.

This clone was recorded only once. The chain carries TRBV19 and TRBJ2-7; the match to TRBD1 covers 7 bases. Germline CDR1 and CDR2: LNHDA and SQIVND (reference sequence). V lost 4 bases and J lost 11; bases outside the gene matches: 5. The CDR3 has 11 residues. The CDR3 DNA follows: TGTGCCAGTAGTACGGGACAGACTAAGTACTTC. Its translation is CASSTGQTKYF.

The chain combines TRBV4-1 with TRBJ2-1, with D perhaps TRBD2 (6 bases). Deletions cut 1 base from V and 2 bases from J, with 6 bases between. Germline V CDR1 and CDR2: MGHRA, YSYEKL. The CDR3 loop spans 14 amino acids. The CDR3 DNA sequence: TGCGCCAGCAGCCAAGGACTAGCCTACAATGAGCAGTTCTTC. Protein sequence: CASSQGLAYNEQFF.